This T cell receptor (beta chain) was retrieved from a study of OX40 agonist ivuxolimab in advanced cancers. About the study: Intravenous ivuxolimab at 0.01 to 10 mg/kg was given to patients every 2 weeks.

Assay used: immunoSEQ multiplex PCR; TCRdb lists only in-frame clones, some missing. The sample has about 77,000 clones; more than 80% are singletons. Concerning this clone: Its antigen is not known.

Whole-study results and caveats: Antigen specificity remained undetermined for the expanded peripheral T cells. At 0.1 to 3.0 mg/kg, CD4+ and CD8+ blood T cells expanded clonally by week 6.

Anyone with autoimmune disease history or systemic immunosuppression was excluded. The CDR3 is made up of 15 amino acids. The V gene's germline CDR1 is LNHDA and CDR2 SQIVND (reference sequence). Trimming stripped 6 bases from V and 7 bases from J, with 21 bases between. V gene TRBV19 combines with J gene TRBJ1-1, with D possibly TRBD1 on 6 matching bases. The sequence derives from an adult with an advanced solid tumor such as melanoma, head and neck, liver or kidney cancer. Sequenced material: CD4+ or CD8+ T cells sorted from blood, taken in a trial of the OX40 agonist ivuxolimab. This chain's CDR3 is CASRKKSWGALEAFF. The CDR3, as DNA: TGTGCCAGTAGGAAAAAATCCTGGGGGGCGCTTGAAGCTTTCTTT.